Listed below are T cell receptor beta chains from one sample, sequenced in a study of blood T cell repertoires in COVID-19. Only in-frame clones appear in the TCRdb table, and some are missing; sequencing was by immunoSEQ multiplex PCR. The sample yields 130,000 to 150,000 clones, 85% seen once. The sample taken for sequencing was peripheral blood. The receptors were sampled from a human donor with acute or convalescent COVID-19. The donor label of this sample is uncertain. The conserved cysteine and the conserved F or W are not part of the CDR3 here. Each record gives: J gene, V gene, clone size, CDR3 protein. Rows may omit the clone size; those that give it use once, few, many or a size class.

TRBJ2-3 | TRBV19 | NA | ASSKGEGTDTQY
TRBJ1-2 | TRBV29-1 | NA | SVAGQDYGYT
TRBJ1-4 | TRBV6-2/TRBV6-3 | once | ASSYQLGQRNEKLF
TRBJ1-1 | TRBV6-5 | NA | ASSYSRRNTEAF
TRBJ1-1 | TRBV11-1 | NA | ASSLVSNPGTKVF
TRBJ1-6 | TRBV6-5 | NA | ASSLQGVHYNSPLH
TRBJ1-5 | TRBV4-3 | NA | ASSQDPGGQPQH
TRBJ2-5 | TRBV28 | NA | ASGGLWKTQY
TRBJ2-1 | TRBV9 | NA | ASSVGGGASEQF
TRBJ2-3 | TRBV5-5 | NA | ASSFFLAGGPSDTQY
TRBJ2-1 | TRBV11-2 | once | ASSLGGASSYNEQF
TRBJ1-1 | TRBV6-5 | NA | ASTLGQGGTEAF
TRBJ2-3 | TRBV25-1 | NA | ASSASGREATDTQY
TRBJ1-6 | TRBV7-7 | NA | ASSESIYNSPLH
TRBJ1-2 | TRBV5-6 | NA | ASTYRVPRALDYGYT
TRBJ1-5 | TRBV7-2 | NA | ASSLIAGNSNQPQH
TRBJ1-5 | TRBV28 | NA | ASLSDGQPQH
TRBJ2-7 | TRBV29-1 | NA | SVTETYEQY
TRBJ1-4 | TRBV19 | NA | ASRKTGHSEKLF
TRBJ2-4 | TRBV6-1 | once | ASSESGVIAKNIQY
TRBJ2-2 | TRBV7-3 | NA | ASTLSPGAGELF
TRBJ2-4 | TRBV4-3 | NA | ASSQVFPGLAKNIQY
TRBJ2-7 | TRBV5-6 | NA | ASSMSGDSAYEQY
TRBJ2-1 | TRBV4-3 | few | ASSQEIAGGYYNEQF
TRBJ2-5 | TRBV2 | NA | ASTTSTGRGSTQY
TRBJ1-3 | TRBV28 | NA | ASSPGTGGLSGNTIY
TRBJ1-5 | TRBV3-1/TRBV3-2 | NA | ASSQVDKQAHNQPQH
TRBJ1-2 | TRBV7-9 | NA | ASSNTRRQGGGGYT
TRBJ1-1 | TRBV5-1 | NA | ASSPAGTANTEAF
TRBJ1-4 | TRBV2 | NA | ASRSRETTNEKLF
TRBJ1-5 | TRBV12-3/TRBV12-4 | NA | ASSFRGNQPQH
TRBJ1-3 | TRBV9 | NA | ASSSRAGLRNTIY
TRBJ2-1 | TRBV3-1/TRBV3-2 | NA | ASSQGVSHNEQF
TRBJ1-4 | TRBV11-2 | NA | ASSPVQGDEKLF
TRBJ2-1 | TRBV5-4 | NA | ASSSGQGARVDEQF
TRBJ1-1 | TRBV7-9 | NA | ASSLTRGGVDEAF
TRBJ1-2 | TRBV29-1 | NA | SVEDFGGGYT
TRBJ1-5 | TRBV5-5 | NA | ASSLGPGANNQPQH
TRBJ2-5 | TRBV7-8 | NA | ACQRSLQETQY
TRBJ1-1 | TRBV7-9 | NA | ASSFKMNTEAF
TRBJ1-2 | TRBV9 | NA | ASSEDMTNYGYT